Presented here are 6 T cell receptor beta chains from one specimen sequenced in a study of T cell therapy after organ transplantation (dated by TCRdb to the late 2010s). Libraries were prepared through the immunoSEQ multiplex PCR assay. Here the immuneACCESS table is served through TCRdb, limited to in-frame sequences with V and J called. Missing clones are a known gap in these copies; in checked studies unresolved V genes cover under half, and the rest lacks a known reason. The sample yields several thousand clones; around 81% were counted once. The ten largest clones represent about two fifths of the sample. Antigens of these TCRs are unknown. This specimen's time point label, per the study, means: 4-8 weeks after completion of therapy. This specimen was CD8+ T cells from blood, taken after autologous CMV-specific T cell therapy. All receptors come from a human patient who had received a solid organ transplant and had CMV disease. After a transplant, some of the T cells may come from the graft donor.

The CDR3 sequence is CASSGLAGGQETQYF. As DNA, the CDR3 is TGTGCCAGCAGTGGACTAGCGGGGGGGCAAGAGACCCAGTACTTC. This sequence joins TRBV27 and TRBJ2-5; TRBD2 agrees at 15 bases. The CDR3 runs 15 residues. Unmatched junction bases numbered 0, after V lost 5 bases and J lost 2 bases. Germline loops: CDR1 MNHEY, CDR2 SMNVEV (reference sequence).

The chain carries TRBV13 and TRBJ1-5; D remains ambiguous. Trimming took off 0 bases at V and 6 bases at J, with 3 bases between the two ends. CDR3 length: 12 amino acids. Germline V gives CDR1 PRHDT, CDR2 FYEKMQ (reference sequence). The CDR3 nucleotides are TGTGCCAGCAGCTTAGGGCGTCAGCCCCAGCATTTT. The encoded protein is CASSLGRQPQHF.

Only a few counts were recorded for this clone. V is TRBV6-5 and J is TRBJ2-7; 10 bases map to TRBD1. In germline, CDR1 is MNHEY, CDR2 SVGAGI. Germline trimming cut 0 bases from V and 5 bases from J; bases unmatched to any gene: 4. The CDR3 length is 15 residues. CDR3 in DNA: TGTGCCAGCAGTTACTCGGGACAGGGGTTCCACGAGCAGTACTTC. Its protein is CASSYSGQGFHEQYF.

The CDR3 DNA sequence: TGTGCCAGCAGTCCTCGGGCCAACGTCCTGACTTTC. It codes for CASSPRANVLTF. This chain uses TRBV28 with TRBJ2-6; D remains unclear. The V gene lost 5 bases and the J gene lost 5 bases, with 4 bases spanning the gap. The germline V gene encodes CDR1 MDHEN and CDR2 SYDVKM. The CDR3 is made up of 12 amino acids. The full variable domain, in which reference TRBV28 and TRBJ2-6 provide the parts outside the CDR3, is DVKVTQSSRYLVKRTGEKVFLECVQDMDHENMFWYRQDPGLGLRLIYFSYDVKMKEKGDIPEGYSVSREKKERFSLILESASTNQTSMYLCASSPRANVLTFGAGSRLTVL.

This clone was recorded once. The V call is TRBV11-2, the J call TRBJ2-5; D is ambiguous. CDR3 length equals 14 residues. Looked up from germline, CDR1 is SGHAT and CDR2 is FQNNGV. The V and J ends lost 0 bases and 1 base respectively, with 6 bases between them. The CDR3: CASSLESVQETQYF. Here the CDR3 DNA reads TGTGCCAGCAGCTTAGAGTCAGTCCAAGAGACCCAGTACTTC. The variable domain in full, completed from reference TRBV11-2 and TRBJ2-5, reads EAGVAQSPRYKIIEKRQSVAFWCNPISGHATLYWYQQILGQGPKLLIQFQNNGVVDDSQLPKDRFSAERLKGVDSTLKIQPAKLEDSAVYLCASSLESVQETQYFGPGTRLLVL.

This clone was picked up a small number of times. The chain links TRBV27 to TRBJ2-1; 14 nucleotides match TRBD2. V lost 6 bases, J lost 9 bases, and 4 bases stayed unmatched. Germline-derived CDR1 and CDR2 are MNHEY and SMNVEV (reference sequence). This CDR3 contains 14 residues. As DNA, the CDR3 is TGTGCCAGCAGCGGGACTAGCGGGGGCGGTGAGCAGTTCTTC. Its translation is CASSGTSGGGEQFF.